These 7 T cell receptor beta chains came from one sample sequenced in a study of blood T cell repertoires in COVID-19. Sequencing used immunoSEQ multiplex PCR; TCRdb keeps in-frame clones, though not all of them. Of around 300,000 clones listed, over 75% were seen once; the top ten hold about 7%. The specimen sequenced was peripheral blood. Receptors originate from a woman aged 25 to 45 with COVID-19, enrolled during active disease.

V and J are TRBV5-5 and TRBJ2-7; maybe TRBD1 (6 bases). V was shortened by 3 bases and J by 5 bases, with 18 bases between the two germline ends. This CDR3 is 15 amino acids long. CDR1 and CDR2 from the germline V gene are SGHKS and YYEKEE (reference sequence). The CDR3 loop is CASSSPGTNLNEQYF. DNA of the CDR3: TGTGCCAGCAGCTCCCCCGGGACAAATCTCAACGAGCAGTACTTC.

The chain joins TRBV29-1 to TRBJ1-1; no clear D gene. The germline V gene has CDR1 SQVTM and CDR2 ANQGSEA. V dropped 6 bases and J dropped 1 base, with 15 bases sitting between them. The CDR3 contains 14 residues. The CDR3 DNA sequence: TGCAGCGTACCCCGTCCCCCCAGGAACACTGAAGCTTTCTTT. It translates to CSVPRPPRNTEAFF.

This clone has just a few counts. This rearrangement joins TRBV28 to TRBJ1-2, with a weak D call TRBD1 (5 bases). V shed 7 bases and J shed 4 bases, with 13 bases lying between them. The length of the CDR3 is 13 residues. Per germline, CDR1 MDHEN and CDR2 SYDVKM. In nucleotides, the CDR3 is TGTGCCAGCAAGGTTGGGAGGGGCTATGGCTACACCTTC. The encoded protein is CASKVGRGYGYTF.

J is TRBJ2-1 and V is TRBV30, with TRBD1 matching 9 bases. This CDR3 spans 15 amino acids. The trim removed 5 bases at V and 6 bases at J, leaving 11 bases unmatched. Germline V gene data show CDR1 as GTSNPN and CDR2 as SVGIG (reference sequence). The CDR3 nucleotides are TGTGCCTGGGACTCGGGACAGGGAAAATTCAATGAGCAGTTCTTC. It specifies CAWDSGQGKFNEQFF.

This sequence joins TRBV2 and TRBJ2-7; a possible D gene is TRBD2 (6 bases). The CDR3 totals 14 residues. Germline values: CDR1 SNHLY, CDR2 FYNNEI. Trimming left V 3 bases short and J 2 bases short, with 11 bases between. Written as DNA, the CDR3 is TGTGCCAGCAGTGAGGGCGGGGACCCCTACGAGCAGTACTTC. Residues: CASSEGGDPYEQYF.

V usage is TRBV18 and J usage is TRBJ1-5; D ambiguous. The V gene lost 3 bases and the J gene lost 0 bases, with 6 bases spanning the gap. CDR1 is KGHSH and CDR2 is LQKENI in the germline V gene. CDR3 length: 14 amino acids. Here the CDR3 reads CASSPSDSNQPQHF. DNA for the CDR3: TGTGCCAGCTCACCGAGCGATAGCAATCAGCCCCAGCATTTT. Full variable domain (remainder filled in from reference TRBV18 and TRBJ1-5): NAGVMQNPRHLVRRRGQEARLRCSPMKGHSHVYWYRQLPEEGLKFMVYLQKENIIDESGMPKERFSAEFPKEGPSILRIQQVVRGDSAAYFCASSPSDSNQPQHFGDGTRLSIL.

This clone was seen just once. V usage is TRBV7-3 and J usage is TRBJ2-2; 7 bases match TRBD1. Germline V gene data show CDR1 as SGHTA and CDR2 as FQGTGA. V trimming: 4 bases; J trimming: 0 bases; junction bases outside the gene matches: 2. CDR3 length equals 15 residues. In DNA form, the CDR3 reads TGTGCCAGCAGCTCGGGACAGACGAACACCGGGGAGCTGTTTTTT. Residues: CASSSGQTNTGELFF.